A single TCR beta chain is shown here with its context. Its cognate antigen is unknown. One base away lies a much larger clone, so this may be a sequencing read error. This specimen comes from a study of tumor and adjacent non-tumor tissue in lung cancer. Three rounds of nested PCR, following a modified ARM-PCR protocol, produced the TCRbeta library. One entry per CDR3 protein results from TCRdb running MiXCR on the multiplex PCR reads. In the table there are over 100,000 distinct CDR3 sequences, about 65% of which are singletons. V was pared by 6 bases and J by 5 bases, with 17 bases between. Per the germline V gene, CDR1 is ENHRY and CDR2 is SYGVKD. The CDR3 is 15 amino acids. No cell sorting was done before RNA was extracted from the tissue. The normal lung tissue was taken more than 3 cm from the tumor edge. Study-wide points: Higher tumor TCR diversity was associated with shorter survival. Significantly higher TCR diversity was found in tumor than normal lung.

The V gene is TRBV10-3, the J gene TRBJ1-5, with unresolved D. Sequences were obtained from distant non-tumor lung tissue. The source of this sequence is a man aged 55-75 years with non-small cell lung cancer. DNA of the CDR3: TGTGCCATCAGGGCCGGTAGCGAGAGCGATCAGCCCCAGCATTTT. It is translated as CAIRAGSESDQPQHF.